These 15 T cell receptor beta chains were sequenced from one sample in a study of T cell responses to AZD1222 COVID-19 vaccine. Assay: immunoSEQ multiplex PCR; the TCRdb copy retains only in-frame clones and omits some. The table has around 150,000 clones, roughly 90% seen once. This specimen consisted of peripheral blood, obtained 28 days after the second AZD1222 dose. These receptors originate from an adult who received the AZD1222 COVID-19 vaccine.

This rearrangement joins TRBV19 to TRBJ1-3, with D unresolved. Germline assignment: CDR1 LNHDA and CDR2 SQIVND (reference sequence). The CDR3 is 15 residues long. The V end lost 6 bases, the J end lost 2 bases, and 14 bases lay between the germline ends. CDR3 coding DNA: TGTGCCAGTAGGACGACACCGTTTGCTGGAAACACCATATATTTT. Its translation: CASRTTPFAGNTIYF. The full variable domain, rest sourced from reference TRBV19 and TRBJ1-3, is DGGITQSPKYLFRKEGQNVTLSCEQNLNHDAMYWYRQDPGQGLRLIYYSQIVNDFQKGDIAEGYSVSREKKESFPLTVTSAQKNPTAFYLCASRTTPFAGNTIYFGEGSWLTVV.

The chain couples TRBV5-1 to TRBJ1-1; no definite D call. Trimming left V 1 base short and J 1 base short, with 5 bases between. The CDR3 has 13 residues. Germline CDR1 reads SGHRS; CDR2 reads YFSETQ. This CDR3 is CASSLRPNTEAFF. CDR3 nucleotide sequence: TGCGCCAGCAGCTTGAGACCGAACACTGAAGCTTTCTTT.

The V gene is TRBV28, the J gene TRBJ2-1; 10 bases agree with TRBD2. Germline lookup yields CDR1 MDHEN and CDR2 SYDVKM. V was pared by 7 bases and J by 7 bases, with 4 bases of the junction left unmatched. The CDR3 runs 13 residues. CDR3 nucleotide sequence: TGTGCCAGCACTAGCGGGAGTATGAATGAGCAGTTCTTC. Amino acid sequence: CASTSGSMNEQFF.

This clone was seen more than once but under ten times. The chain uses TRBV28 and TRBJ1-5; D possibly corresponds to TRBD1 (5 bases). Germline CDR1 reads MDHEN; CDR2 reads SYDVKM. V gave up 2 bases and J gave up 7 bases, with 12 bases separating them. The CDR3 spans 14 residues. The CDR3 loop reads CASSLPHQGQPQHF. The CDR3 DNA is TGTGCCAGCAGTTTACCTCATCAGGGCCAGCCCCAGCATTTT.

The gene calls are TRBV19 and TRBJ2-5, with 7 bases matching TRBD2. The CDR3 covers 13 residues. Trimming took 6 bases from V and 3 from J; bases not matched to a gene: 4. Germline lookup yields CDR1 LNHDA and CDR2 SQIVND (reference sequence). The CDR3 DNA reads TGTGCCAGTAGCGGGGACTACGAAGAGACCCAGTACTTC. Translation gives CASSGDYEETQYF. Full variable domain (remainder filled in from reference TRBV19 and TRBJ2-5): DGGITQSPKYLFRKEGQNVTLSCEQNLNHDAMYWYRQDPGQGLRLIYYSQIVNDFQKGDIAEGYSVSREKKESFPLTVTSAQKNPTAFYLCASSGDYEETQYFGPGTRLLVL.

This clone was counted a single time. The rearrangement joins TRBV14 to TRBJ2-3; D is perhaps TRBD2 (7 bases). Trimming shortened V by 7 bases and J by 8 bases, and 13 bases separated the two germline ends. The CDR3 consists of 12 residues. In germline, CDR1 is SGHDN, CDR2 FVKESK. The CDR3 DNA reads TGTGCCAGCAACAAGGGGGAGGGTACGCAGTATTTT. Protein sequence: CASNKGEGTQYF.

The chain links TRBV28 to TRBJ1-2; D not certain. CDR1 MDHEN and CDR2 SYDVKM come from the germline V gene. V lost 3 bases and J 4 bases, leaving 12 bases between the germline ends. CDR3 length: 14 residues. DNA for the CDR3: TGTGCCAGCAGTTTTAGACGGCAGGTCTATGGCTACACCTTC. Protein product: CASSFRRQVYGYTF.

The chain links TRBV19 to TRBJ1-2; TRBD1 is a possible D gene (6 bases). The CDR3 consists of 15 residues. Per germline, CDR1 LNHDA and CDR2 SQIVND (reference sequence). V was pared by 1 base and J by 2 bases, with 11 bases between. The CDR3 region has the DNA TGTGCCAGTAGTATAGCAACAGGGAACAACTATGGCTACACCTTC. Translating it yields CASSIATGNNYGYTF. Full variable domain (missing parts from reference TRBV19 and TRBJ1-2): DGGITQSPKYLFRKEGQNVTLSCEQNLNHDAMYWYRQDPGQGLRLIYYSQIVNDFQKGDIAEGYSVSREKKESFPLTVTSAQKNPTAFYLCASSIATGNNYGYTFGSGTRLTVV.

CDR3 bases: TGTGCCAGCAGGGATGGAGGGGACTACGAGCAGTACTTC. The encoded protein is CASRDGGDYEQYF. The chain has TRBV7-3 and TRBJ2-7, with D perhaps TRBD2 (6 bases). This CDR3 has 13 amino acids. Trimming took 6 bases from V and 3 from J, leaving 12 bases between them. Germline CDR1 reads SGHTA; CDR2 reads FQGTGA.

In DNA, the CDR3 is TGTGCCAGTAACCCAGGGAGGGCAACTGAAGCTTTCTTT. This encodes CASNPGRATEAFF. This rearrangement joins TRBV19 to TRBJ1-1, with TRBD1 as a possible D gene (5 bases). This CDR3 contains 13 residues. V lost 7 bases and J lost 5, with 14 bases in between. The V gene's germline CDR1 is LNHDA and CDR2 SQIVND (reference sequence).

This chain joins TRBV6-4 and TRBJ2-1; D may correspond to TRBD1 or TRBD2 (6 bases each). V lost 0 bases, J lost 9 bases, and 15 bases lay in between. CDR1 and CDR2 from the germline V gene are MRHNA and SNTAGT. CDR3 length equals 15 residues. CDR3 nucleotide sequence: TGTGCCAGCAGTGACTCGAAGGGGGAGGCTGCTGAGCAGTTCTTC. Protein sequence: CASSDSKGEAAEQFF.

The chain combines TRBV5-4 with TRBJ2-2; D remains ambiguous. The CDR3 totals 17 residues. V lost 3 bases and J 6 bases, leaving 21 bases between the germline ends. Germline V gene lookup returns CDR1 SGHNT and CDR2 YYREEE (reference sequence). The CDR3 DNA sequence: TGTGCCAGCAGCTCGTATGGACCTATCGGAGACGCCGGGGAGCTGTTTTTT. Residues: CASSSYGPIGDAGELFF.

The chain combines TRBV3-1 (or the pseudogene TRBV3-2) with TRBJ1-3; no clear D gene. Trimming took off 2 bases at V and 5 bases at J, with 25 bases between the two ends. Germline CDR1 and CDR2: LGHDT and YNNKEL (reference sequence). The CDR3 is 19 amino acids. The CDR3 nucleotides are TGTGCCAGCAGCCAACAGAGAGGAGACAAGTCGTACTGGAGAAACACCATATATTTT. Translating gives CASSQQRGDKSYWRNTIYF.

The chain joins TRBV24-1 to TRBJ1-5; D perhaps matches TRBD1 (6 bases). Germline assignment: CDR1 KGHDR and CDR2 SFDVKD. Trimming removed 6 bases at V and 7 bases at J, with 12 bases between. This CDR3 is 13 amino acids long. CDR3 sequence reads: CATSPPGEQPQHF. The CDR3 bases are TGTGCCACCAGTCCTCCAGGGGAACAGCCCCAGCATTTT.

The chain uses TRBV5-1 and TRBJ2-3; 7 bases map to TRBD2. Per the germline V gene, CDR1 is SGHRS and CDR2 is YFSETQ. Trimming at V came to 3 bases and at J to 6 bases, leaving 13 bases not matched to a gene. The CDR3 loop spans 16 amino acids. CDR3 region: CASSYAPPAGSDTQYF. DNA of the CDR3: TGCGCCAGCAGCTATGCCCCTCCAGCGGGGAGTGATACGCAGTATTTT.